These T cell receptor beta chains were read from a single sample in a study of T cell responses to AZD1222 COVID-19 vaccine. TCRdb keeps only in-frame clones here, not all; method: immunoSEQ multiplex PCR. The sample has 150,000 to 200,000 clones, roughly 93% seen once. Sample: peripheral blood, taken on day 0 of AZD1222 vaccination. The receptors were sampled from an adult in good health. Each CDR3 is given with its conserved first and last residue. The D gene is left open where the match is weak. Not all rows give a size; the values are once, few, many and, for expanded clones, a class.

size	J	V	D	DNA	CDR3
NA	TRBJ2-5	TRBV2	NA	TGTGCCAGCCGGGGGGCGCGAGAGACCCAGTACTTC	CASRGARETQYF
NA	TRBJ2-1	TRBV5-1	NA	TGCGCCAGCAGCTGGGGGCCTGACGGCTACAATGAGCAGTTCTTC	CASSWGPDGYNEQFF
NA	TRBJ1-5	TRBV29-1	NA	TGCAGCGTTGGGACGGGGAATCAGCCCCAGCATTTT	CSVGTGNQPQHF
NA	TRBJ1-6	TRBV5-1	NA	TGCGCCAGCAGTTTCAAGAGCTCCTATAATTCACCCCTCCACTTT	CASSFKSSYNSPLHF
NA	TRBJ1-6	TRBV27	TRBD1	TGTGCCAGCAGTGCCCGACAGGGAAATTCACCCCTCCACTTT	CASSARQGNSPLHF
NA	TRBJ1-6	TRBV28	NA	TGTGCCAGCGTTTTCGGCAGGGGTTCTTCACCCCTCCACTTT	CASVFGRGSSPLHF
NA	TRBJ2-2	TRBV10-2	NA	TGCGCCAGCAGTGACAAAGTTGGACAGCCTAAGGGGGAGCTGTTTTTT	CASSDKVGQPKGELFF
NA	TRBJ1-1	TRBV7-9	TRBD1	TGTGCCAGCAGCTTTAGACAGGGACTAAGAAACACTGAAGCTTTCTTT	CASSFRQGLRNTEAFF
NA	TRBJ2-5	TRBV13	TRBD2	TGTGCCAGCAGCTCCGGGCGGGAGGGCCAGCGAGAGACCCAGTACTTC	CASSSGREGQRETQYF
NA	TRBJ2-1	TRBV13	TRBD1	TGTGCCAGCAGCGCGGACAGGGACAATGAGCAGTTCTTC	CASSADRDNEQFF
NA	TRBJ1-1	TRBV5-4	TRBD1	TGTGCCACAAACAGGGGAGGGGATTTGAACACTGAAGCTTTCTTT	CATNRGGDLNTEAFF
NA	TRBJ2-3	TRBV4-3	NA	TGCGCCAGCAGCCAAGATATCGCCGGGGCTAGCACAGATACACAGTATTTT	CASSQDIAGASTDTQYF
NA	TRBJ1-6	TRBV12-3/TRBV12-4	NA	TGTGCCAGCAGTTTATCCAGAAATTCACCCCTCCACTTT	CASSLSRNSPLHF
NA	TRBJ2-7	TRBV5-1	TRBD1	TGCGCCAGCCAAGGGGACAGGGGCTACGAGCAGTACTTC	CASQGDRGYEQYF
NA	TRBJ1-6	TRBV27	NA	TGTGCCAGCAGTCGGACTCCCCGAGTCAATTCACCCCTCCACTTT	CASSRTPRVNSPLHF
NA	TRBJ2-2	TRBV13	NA	TGTGCCAGCAGCTTAGTTACCGGGGAGCTGTTTTTT	CASSLVTGELFF
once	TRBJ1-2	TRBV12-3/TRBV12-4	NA	TGTGCCAGCAGCCCACGGGGGTCATCTGGCTACACCTTC	CASSPRGSSGYTF
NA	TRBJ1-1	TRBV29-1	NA	TGCAGCGCCCGTGACAGTAACACTGAAGCTTTCTTT	CSARDSNTEAFF
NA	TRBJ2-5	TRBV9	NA	TGTGCCAGCAGCGTGGGGCAGGTTCTCGGAGAGACCCAGTACTTC	CASSVGQVLGETQYF
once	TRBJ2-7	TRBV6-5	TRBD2	TGTGCCAGCAGGACTAGCGGGAGCTCCTACGAGCAGTACTTC	CASRTSGSSYEQYF
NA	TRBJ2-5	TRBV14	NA	TGTGCCAGCAGCCATCCCCCGGAACAGGGGACTGGGGAGACCCAGTACTTC	CASSHPPEQGTGETQYF
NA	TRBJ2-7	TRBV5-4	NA	TGTGCCAGCAGCTTGGTGTCGGGCCGTTGGGGCGAGCAGTACTTC	CASSLVSGRWGEQYF
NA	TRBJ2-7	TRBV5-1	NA	TGCGCCAGCAGCTTGGGGGGTAGCGAGATCTTCTACGAGCAGTACTTC	CASSLGGSEIFYEQYF
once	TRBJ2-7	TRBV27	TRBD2	TGTGCCAGCAGTTTAGAAGGGACTAGCGGGCACTACGAGCAGTACTTC	CASSLEGTSGHYEQYF
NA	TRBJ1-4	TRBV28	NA	TGTGCCAGCAGTTTAAGGACGGCTCCAACTAATGAAAAACTGTTTTTT	CASSLRTAPTNEKLFF
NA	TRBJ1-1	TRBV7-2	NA	TGTGCCAGCAGCTCCAGGGGTCGGACTGAAGCTTTCTTT	CASSSRGRTEAFF